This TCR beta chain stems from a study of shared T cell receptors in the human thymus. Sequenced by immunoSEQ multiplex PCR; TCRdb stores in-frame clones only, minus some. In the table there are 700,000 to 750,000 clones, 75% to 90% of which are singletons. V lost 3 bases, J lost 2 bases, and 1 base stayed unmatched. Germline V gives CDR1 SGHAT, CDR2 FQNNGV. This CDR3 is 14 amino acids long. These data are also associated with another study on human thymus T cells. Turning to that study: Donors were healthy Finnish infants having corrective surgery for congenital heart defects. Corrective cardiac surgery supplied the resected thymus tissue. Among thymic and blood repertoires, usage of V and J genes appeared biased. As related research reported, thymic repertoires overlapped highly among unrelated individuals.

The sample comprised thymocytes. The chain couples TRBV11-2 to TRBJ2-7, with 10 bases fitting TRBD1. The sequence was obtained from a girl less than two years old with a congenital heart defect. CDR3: CASSFDRGPYEQYF. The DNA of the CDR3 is TGTGCCAGCAGCTTTGACAGGGGGCCCTACGAGCAGTACTTC. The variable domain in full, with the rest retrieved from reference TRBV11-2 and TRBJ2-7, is EAGVAQSPRYKIIEKRQSVAFWCNPISGHATLYWYQQILGQGPKLLIQFQNNGVVDDSQLPKDRFSAERLKGVDSTLKIQPAKLEDSAVYLCASSFDRGPYEQYFGPGTRLTVT.